This is a list of T cell receptor beta chains from one sample in a study of blood T cell repertoires in COVID-19. The repertoire was sequenced with immunoSEQ multiplex PCR; TCRdb's copy has only in-frame clones and lacks some. This repertoire shows approximately 250,000 clones, roughly 83% found once; its top ten account for about 5.4%. Material: peripheral blood. The receptor source for this set is an elderly woman with COVID-19, enrolled during active disease. The CDR3 runs from the conserved cysteine through the conserved F or W. Each record gives: CDR3 DNA, CDR3 protein, J gene, V gene, D gene, clone size. A D gene is named only where the DNA matches it firmly. Expanded clones get a size class; other rows say once, few or many, or leave the size out.

TGCAGTGCGGGAGAACTCTACGAGCAGTACTTC | CSAGELYEQYF | TRBJ2-7 | TRBV20-1 | - | once
TGTGCCAGCAGCTTAGCTGGGGGCCACACTGAAGCTTTCTTT | CASSLAGGHTEAFF | TRBJ1-1 | TRBV7-2 | - | few
TGTGCCAGCAGTCAAACCCGACAGGGACCCGCTTTCTTT | CASSQTRQGPAFF | TRBJ1-1 | TRBV6-4 | TRBD1 | -
TGTGCCTGGAGTGTGGCAGGGTCGATTTTAAATGGCTACACCTTC | CAWSVAGSILNGYTF | TRBJ1-2 | TRBV30 | - | -
TGTGCCAGCAACCGCGGGTCCTCCTACAATGAGCAGTTCTTC | CASNRGSSYNEQFF | TRBJ2-1 | TRBV6-6 | - | once
TGCAGCGTTGAAGAGGTAGGCGGGGGGGCTTTAGAGACCCAGTACTTC | CSVEEVGGGALETQYF | TRBJ2-5 | TRBV29-1 | TRBD2 | -
TGTGCCAGCGGCCGGGGGGGTACCGGGGAGCTGTTTTTT | CASGRGGTGELFF | TRBJ2-2 | TRBV7-2 | TRBD2 | -
TGTGCCAGCAGCTTGGTGCACAGGGGGAGCAATCAGCCCCAGCATTTT | CASSLVHRGSNQPQHF | TRBJ1-5 | TRBV5-8 | TRBD1 | few
TGTGCCATCAGTGAGTCACAGGTCACTGAAGCTTTCTTT | CAISESQVTEAFF | TRBJ1-1 | TRBV10-3 | - | -
TGTGCCAGCAGCCAAGAGTTCTTAGCGGGGGGAGTAGATACGCAGTATTTT | CASSQEFLAGGVDTQYF | TRBJ2-3 | TRBV4-2 | TRBD2 | -
TGTGCCAGCTCACCATCCCCGGGATCCTATGGCTACACCTTC | CASSPSPGSYGYTF | TRBJ1-2 | TRBV18 | - | -
TGTGCCATCAGTGACGACAGGGGGATCAATACGCAGTATTTT | CAISDDRGINTQYF | TRBJ2-3 | TRBV10-3 | TRBD1 | -
TGTGCCAGCAGCCAAGGTACGGGACAGGGTATTGTTCAGCCCCAGCATTTT | CASSQGTGQGIVQPQHF | TRBJ1-5 | TRBV4-2 | TRBD1 | -
TGTGCCACCACCACCGAAGGGGGCCCCGGAAACACCATATATTTT | CATTTEGGPGNTIYF | TRBJ1-3 | TRBV15 | TRBD1 | -
TGCAGTGCTAGTGGGGGGCTGTCTGGAAACACCATATATTTT | CSASGGLSGNTIYF | TRBJ1-3 | TRBV20-1 | - | few
TGTGCCAGCGGGGGGGCTTACCGCACAGATACGCAGTATTTT | CASGGAYRTDTQYF | TRBJ2-3 | TRBV7-2 | - | -
TGTGCCAGCTCACTCTACCAGGGTTCAGACACCGGGGAGCTGTTTTTT | CASSLYQGSDTGELFF | TRBJ2-2 | TRBV18 | - | -
TGCGCCCGCAGCTTGCATTCCCAGGGGCAGTTCTTC | CARSLHSQGQFF | TRBJ2-1 | TRBV5-1 | - | -
TGTGCCAGCTCAGGGACAGACCAAGAGACCCAGTACTTC | CASSGTDQETQYF | TRBJ2-5 | TRBV18 | TRBD1 | -
TGTGCCAGCAGCTCAGAATACGAGCAGTACTTC | CASSSEYEQYF | TRBJ2-7 | TRBV7-9 | - | -
TGTGCCAGCACCTGGGGGGGCACGAACTCCTACGAGCAGTACTTC | CASTWGGTNSYEQYF | TRBJ2-7 | TRBV5-5 | - | -
TGTGCCAGCAGCAGGTTGGGTGCGGAATCAGGGGGTCGTCTTTTT | CASSRLGAESGGRLF | TRBJ1-1 | TRBV7-9 | TRBD1 | -
TGTGCCATCAGAGCCGGGACAAATTACAATGAGCAGTTCTTC | CAIRAGTNYNEQFF | TRBJ2-1 | TRBV10-3 | - | -
TGTGCCAGCAGTGAAGCGAGAAGGGGGGGCAGTGATGAGCAGTTCTTC | CASSEARRGGSDEQFF | TRBJ2-1 | TRBV6-1 | - | -
TGTGCTAGCAGCTTGGGCCCGGGACAGGGGGTGAGAGAGACCCAGTACTTC | CASSLGPGQGVRETQYF | TRBJ2-5 | TRBV7-7 | TRBD1 | -
TGTGCCTGGAGGACCCCAGGGCTGGGGGAGCTGTTTTTT | CAWRTPGLGELFF | TRBJ2-2 | TRBV30 | - | once
TGTGCCAGCAGCTTAATTGGACAGGGGGGCGAGACCCAGTACTTC | CASSLIGQGGETQYF | TRBJ2-5 | TRBV11-1 | TRBD1 | -
TGCGCCAGCAGTCGACAGGGTCGTGAAGAGACCCAGTACTTC | CASSRQGREETQYF | TRBJ2-5 | TRBV5-1 | TRBD1 | -
TGCGCCAGCAGCTTGGGACAGGATGAAGCTTTCTTT | CASSLGQDEAFF | TRBJ1-1 | TRBV5-1 | - | -
TGTGCCAGCAGCGACGATCTAACCGGACAGGGCTGGGAAGCTTTCTTT | CASSDDLTGQGWEAFF | TRBJ1-1 | TRBV9 | TRBD1 | -
TGTGCCAGCAGTGACAGGTTTTACTCCTACAATGAGCAGTTCTTC | CASSDRFYSYNEQFF | TRBJ2-1 | TRBV6-1 | - | -
TGTGCCAGTAGTCGTCAGGGTGGCTCTGGAAACACCATATATTTT | CASSRQGGSGNTIYF | TRBJ1-3 | TRBV19 | - | -
TGTGCCAGCAGATTCATGGACATTGGGAACACTGAAGCTTTCTTT | CASRFMDIGNTEAFF | TRBJ1-1 | TRBV2 | - | -
TGTGCCAGCAGTGAAGACAGGGTAAGAGCCAAAAACATTCAGTACTTC | CASSEDRVRAKNIQYF | TRBJ2-4 | TRBV6-1 | - | -
TGCGCCAGCAGCTTGGAACTAGCGGGGTACAATGAGCAGTTCTTC | CASSLELAGYNEQFF | TRBJ2-1 | TRBV5-1 | TRBD2 | few